The 28 T cell receptor beta chains below were found in one sample sequenced in a study of tissue T cells after allogeneic stem cell transplantation. The time point is: mouse harvest day 14 after allogeneic transplant. Each mouse received 10^7 T-cell-depleted marrow cells plus 10^6 splenic CD5+ T cells by tail vein. Libraries were prepared by immunoSEQ multiplex PCR; TCRdb keeps only in-frame clonotypes and omits some of them. Among roughly 3,200 clones listed, 43% were seen once. The sequenced material came from gut tissue. The receptors originated from a female BALB/c mouse given C57BL/6 T cells with graft-versus-host disease after an allogeneic hematopoietic cell transplant.

As regards this clone: Mouse gene names and germline throughout. The read terminates 1 residue ahead of where the CDR3 ends, so the germline J gene completes it. V gene TRBV26 combines with J gene TRBJ1-5, with a possible D match to TRBD1 (5 bases). Trimming shortened V by 0 bases and J by 6 bases, and 6 bases separated the two germline ends. Germline CDR1 and CDR2: KGHPV and FQNQEV (reference sequence). The CDR3 length is 13 residues. The sequenced part of the CDR3 DNA is TGTGCCAGCAGTCTGTCGACAGTCCAGGCTCCGCTT. This encodes CASSLSTVQAPL. The entire CDR3 is CASSLSTVQAPLF. The full variable domain, rest sourced from reference TRBV26 and TRBJ1-5, is NSKVIQTPRYLVKGQGQKAKMRCIPEKGHPVVFWYQQNKNNEFKFLINFQNQEVLQQIDMTEKRFSAECPSNSPCSLEIQSSEAGDSALYLCASSLSTVQAPLFGEGTRLSVL.

This clone was seen only a few times. Gene names are mouse gene names. With the read ending 1 residue before the CDR3 end, the germline J gene is used to fill in that end. V usage is TRBV26 and J usage is TRBJ2-5; a possible D gene is TRBD2 (6 bases). Germline V CDR1 and CDR2: KGHPV, FQNQEV (reference sequence). The CDR3 contains 13 residues. V was pared by 7 bases and J by 4 bases, with 12 bases between. CDR3 bases read: TGTGCCAGCACTGGGGTGGGGGAAGACACCCAGTAC. Translated, it gives CASTGVGEDTQY. The entire CDR3 protein is CASTGVGEDTQYF.

With respect to this clone: Gene names are the mouse ones. The CDR3 end is not reached by the read, which stops 1 residue before it; the germline J gene fills it in. The V call is TRBV24, the J call TRBJ1-4; D is ambiguous. This CDR3 region has 13 residues. Looked up from germline, CDR1 is KGHTA and CDR2 is FRNEEI. The V gene lost 1 base and the J gene lost 4 bases, with 4 bases spanning the gap. The CDR3 region is CASSLSINERLFF. The DNA read from the CDR3 is TGTGCCAGCAGTCTGTCCATCAACGAAAGATTATTT.

A remark on this clone: Germline and genes here are mouse. The covered CDR3 bases are TGTGCCAGCAGCCGCAGGGTGGACTCCGACTACACC. Translation gives CASSRRVDSDYT. The complete CDR3 reads CASSRRVDSDYTF. The V gene is TRBV26, the J gene TRBJ1-2; weak D call: TRBD1 (5 bases). The read stops 1 residue short of the end of the CDR3; the missing end is completed from the germline J gene. This CDR3 spans 13 amino acids. Germline CDR1 reads KGHPV; CDR2 reads FQNQEV (reference sequence). V gave up 6 bases and J gave up 3 bases, with 11 bases separating them.

This clone ranks as medium-sized. Genes and germline come from the mouse. The CDR3 end lies 1 residue beyond the end of the read and is filled in from the germline J gene. This chain links TRBV15 with TRBJ2-7; D not certain. Trimming pared 1 base from V and 3 bases from J, leaving 1 base between. The CDR3 covers 11 residues. Germline CDR1 reads SGHND; CDR2 reads FRSKSL. The CDR3 reads CASSLDYEQYF. The part of the CDR3 DNA that was read is TGTGCCAGCAGTTTAGACTATGAACAGTAC. Looking up the rest from reference TRBV15 and TRBJ2-7 gives the full variable domain: DAGVTQTPRHEVAEKGQTIILKCEPVSGHNDLFWYRQTKIQGLELLSYFRSKSLMEDGGAFKDRFKAEMLNSSFSTLKIQPTEPKDSAVYLCASSLDYEQYFGPGTRLTVL.

Worth noting for this clone: Here the gene names and germline are mouse. Coverage ceases 1 residue before the CDR3 finishes, and the germline J gene fills in the end. V is TRBV26 and J is TRBJ2-4, with TRBD2 matching over 13 bases. The CDR3 is 15 residues long. CDR1 KGHPV and CDR2 FQNQEV come from the germline V gene (reference sequence). Trimming at V came to 5 bases and at J to 3 bases, leaving 2 bases not matched to a gene. CDR3 amino acids: CASSWDWGGQNTLYF. The CDR3 bases that were read are TGTGCCAGCAGTTGGGACTGGGGGGGGCAAAACACCTTGTAC.

Note on this clone: Gene names follow the mouse nomenclature. The CDR3 end lies 1 residue beyond the end of the read and is filled in from the germline J gene. V is TRBV26 and J is TRBJ1-1; 9 bases fit TRBD1. This CDR3 spans 15 amino acids. CDR1 is KGHPV and CDR2 is FQNQEV in the germline V gene (reference sequence). With V trimmed by 3 bases and J by 3 bases, 5 bases remained unmatched. This chain's CDR3 is CASSLTGGAYTEVFF. CDR3 bases read: TGTGCCAGCAGTCTCACAGGGGGCGCGTACACAGAAGTCTTC.

With regard to this clone: The genes are named according to mouse. The read finishes 1 residue shy of the CDR3 end, and the germline J gene is used to complete it. The chain carries TRBV26 and TRBJ2-4; no firm D call. Germline V lookup: CDR1 KGHPV, CDR2 FQNQEV (reference sequence). V lost 2 bases and J 0 bases, leaving 6 bases between the germline ends. This CDR3 contains 14 residues. CDR3 amino acids: CASSLMASQNTLYF. The CDR3 bases that were read are TGTGCCAGCAGTCTGATGGCTAGTCAAAACACCTTGTAC. Complete variable domain (other parts from reference TRBV26 and TRBJ2-4): NSKVIQTPRYLVKGQGQKAKMRCIPEKGHPVVFWYQQNKNNEFKFLINFQNQEVLQQIDMTEKRFSAECPSNSPCSLEIQSSEAGDSALYLCASSLMASQNTLYFGAGTRLSVL.

Comments on this clone: Mouse names are used for the genes. The sequenced fragment ends 1 residue before the CDR3 boundary, so the rest is inferred from the germline J gene. This chain connects TRBV12-1 to TRBJ1-2; TRBD1 agrees at 10 bases. The ends lost 2 bases at V and 5 bases at J; junction bases unmatched: 1. The length of the CDR3 is 13 residues. Germline V gives CDR1 SGHSN, CDR2 HYEKVE. The CDR3 sequence is CASSPGQGSDYTF. Partial CDR3 DNA: TGTGCCAGCTCTCCGGGACAGGGGTCCGACTACACC.

As concerns this clone: Mouse gene names and germline throughout. The read ends 1 residue early relative to the CDR3; the germline J gene fills the gap. This chain connects TRBV1 to TRBJ2-4; possible D gene TRBD2, 5 bases. The germline CDR1 and CDR2 sequences are NSQYPW and LRSPGD (reference sequence). Trimming pared 9 bases from V and 1 base from J, leaving 5 bases between. CDR3 length: 11 residues. CDR3 DNA (partial): TGCACCTGTGGGGGTCAAAACACCTTGTAC. Protein: CTCGGQNTLY. The complete CDR3 sequence is CTCGGQNTLYF.

This clone is a singleton in its sample. Compared with germline, one end of the junction differs, possibly owing to a read error. The germline and genes are mouse ones. The read falls 1 residue short of the CDR3 end, and the missing part is taken from the germline J gene. The chain is built from TRBV29 and TRBJ2-7; tentative D call: TRBD2 (6 bases). The CDR3 sequence is 14 residues long. The germline CDR1 and CDR2 sequences are MSHET and SYDVDS. Incomplete CDR3 DNA: TGTGCCAGCAGTATACGGGCGGGGGGATATGAACAGTAC. Its protein is CASSIRAGGYEQY. The whole CDR3 protein is CASSIRAGGYEQYF.

Points on this clone: All gene names here are mouse names. The sequenced fragment ends 1 residue before the CDR3 boundary, so the rest is inferred from the germline J gene. The chain links TRBV15 to TRBJ1-1; D gene ambiguous. V was trimmed by 2 bases and J by 4 bases, leaving 8 bases between them. CDR3 length equals 13 residues. The germline CDR1 and CDR2 sequences are SGHND and FRSKSL. The DNA read from the CDR3 is TGTGCCAGCAGTTTAATGGGGAGCACAGAAGTCTTC. Residues: CASSLMGSTEVF. The entire CDR3 sequence reads CASSLMGSTEVFF.

For this clone: Genes here carry mouse names. The CDR3 extends 1 residue past the end of the read, so its final part is completed from the germline J gene. The chain joins TRBV3 to TRBJ1-2; D gene ambiguous. Deletions cut 4 bases from V and 0 bases from J, with 6 bases between. CDR1 and CDR2 from the germline V gene are SNHLY and FYNGKV (reference sequence). The CDR3 length is 13 residues. The CDR3 region is CASSSTANSDYTF. The CDR3 DNA, read in part, is TGTGCCAGCAGCTCCACAGCAAACTCCGACTACACC.

As concerns this clone: Here the gene names and germline are mouse. The read ends 1 residue shy of where the CDR3 ends; the end is completed using the germline J gene. The gene calls are TRBV26 and TRBJ1-3; D gene ambiguous. Trimming removed 5 bases from V and 0 bases from J, with 8 bases in between. Germline V gene sequence: CDR1 KGHPV, CDR2 FQNQEV (reference sequence). CDR3 length: 14 amino acids. This CDR3 is CASSLQNSGNTLYF. CDR3 DNA (partial): TGTGCCAGCAGTTTACAGAATTCTGGAAATACGCTCTAT. Full variable domain (outside the CDR3, taken from reference TRBV26 and TRBJ1-3): NSKVIQTPRYLVKGQGQKAKMRCIPEKGHPVVFWYQQNKNNEFKFLINFQNQEVLQQIDMTEKRFSAECPSNSPCSLEIQSSEAGDSALYLCASSLQNSGNTLYFGEGSRLIVV.

Concerning this clone itself: Germline and genes here are mouse. The read comes to an end 1 residue before the CDR3 does, leaving the germline J gene to fill in the end. The chain is built from TRBV15 and TRBJ2-2; TRBD2 agrees at 11 bases. The ends lost 3 bases at V and 4 bases at J; junction bases unmatched: 4. The CDR3 sequence is 16 residues long. Germline V gives CDR1 SGHND, CDR2 FRSKSL. Incomplete CDR3 DNA: TGTGCCAGCAGTTTTACTGGGGGGGCCGGCACCGGGCAGCTCTAC. Protein: CASSFTGGAGTGQLY. The full-length CDR3 reads as CASSFTGGAGTGQLYF.

As regards this clone: Germline and genes: mouse. The read stops 1 residue short of the end of the CDR3; the missing end is completed from the germline J gene. This chain joins TRBV1 and TRBJ2-4; 7 bases agree with TRBD1. The CDR3 has 13 residues. CDR1 NSQYPW and CDR2 LRSPGD come from the germline V gene (reference sequence). J gave up 3 bases and V 6 bases, and 3 bases lay outside the gene matches. CDR3 bases read: TGCACCTGCAGAGACAGGGCACAAAACACCTTGTAC. Protein product: CTCRDRAQNTLY. The entire CDR3 reads CTCRDRAQNTLYF.

Concerning this clone itself: Gene names and germline refer to mouse. The read ends 1 residue early relative to the CDR3; the germline J gene fills the gap. The J gene is TRBJ2-2, the V gene TRBV3; 8 nucleotides align to TRBD2. CDR3 length: 14 amino acids. Germline loops: CDR1 SNHLY, CDR2 FYNGKV (reference sequence). The junction had 2 bases not matched to a gene; V was cut back by 4 bases and J by 4 bases. CDR3 DNA (partial): TGTGCCAGCAGCTCCCTGGGGGGCACCGGGCAGCTCTAC. This sequence encodes CASSSLGGTGQLY. The CDR3 in its entirety is CASSSLGGTGQLYF. The full variable domain, in which reference TRBV3 and TRBJ2-2 provide the parts outside the CDR3, is GPKVLQIPSHQIIDMGQMVTLNCDPVSNHLYFYWYKQILGQQMEFLVNFYNGKVMEKSKLFKDQFSVERPDGSYFTLKIQPTALEDSAVYFCASSSLGGTGQLYFGEGSKLTVL.

By frequency in the sample, this clone is large (0.1 to 1%). Gene names follow the mouse nomenclature. The read ends 1 residue before the CDR3 terminus; that terminus is restored from the germline J gene. The V call is TRBV29, the J call TRBJ1-1, with a weak D call TRBD1 (5 bases). The CDR3 is 11 residues long. CDR1 MSHET and CDR2 SYDVDS come from the germline V gene. Trimming removed 8 bases at V and 1 base at J, with 5 bases between. The CDR3 bases that were read are TGTGCTAGCGGGGGGAACACAGAAGTCTTC. It translates to CASGGNTEVF. The CDR3, in full, reads CASGGNTEVFF.

As regards this clone: Germline and genes: mouse. The read stops 1 residue short of the end of the CDR3; the missing end is completed from the germline J gene. This chain joins TRBV13-2 and TRBJ2-4; possibly TRBD1 for D (6 bases). The CDR3 has 13 amino acids. Deletions cut 6 bases from V and 1 base from J, with 9 bases between. The V gene's germline CDR1 is NNHNN and CDR2 SYGAGS (reference sequence). This chain's CDR3 is CASARQGQNTLYF. The CDR3 bases that were read are TGTGCCAGCGCCCGACAGGGTCAAAACACCTTGTAC.

Details on this clone: The gene symbols are mouse symbols. The read falls 1 residue short of the CDR3 end, and the missing part is taken from the germline J gene. J is TRBJ1-2 and V is TRBV26, with 10 bases identical to TRBD1. J gave up 4 bases and V 6 bases, and 5 bases lay outside the gene matches. CDR3 size: 14 residues. Germline-derived CDR1 and CDR2 are KGHPV and FQNQEV (reference sequence). This chain's CDR3 is CASSPGQGGSDYTF. The sequenced part of the CDR3 DNA is TGTGCCAGCAGCCCCGGACAGGGGGGCTCCGACTACACC.

As for this clone: Gene names are the mouse ones. The CDR3 extends 1 residue past the end of the read, so its final part is completed from the germline J gene. The chain links TRBV3 to TRBJ2-7, with 9 bases lining up with TRBD2. CDR3 size: 15 residues. V was clipped by 3 bases and J by 0 bases; unmatched bases: 3. The germline V gene encodes CDR1 SNHLY and CDR2 FYNGKV (reference sequence). The CDR3 DNA, read in part, is TGTGCCAGCAGCTTGCTGGGGGGGGCCTCCTATGAACAGTAC. The encoded protein is CASSLLGGASYEQY. The complete CDR3 reads CASSLLGGASYEQYF.

There are a few counts of this clone. Gene names and germline match the mouse. The read finishes 1 residue shy of the CDR3 end, and the germline J gene is used to complete it. The chain carries TRBV13-2 and TRBJ2-7, with TRBD2 matching over 7 bases. The V gene's germline CDR1 is NNHNN and CDR2 SYGAGS (reference sequence). The junction had 2 bases not matched to a gene; V was cut back by 2 bases and J by 0 bases. The CDR3 consists of 14 residues. The CDR3 DNA, read in part, is TGTGCCAGCGGTGAACTGGGGAGCTCCTATGAACAGTAC. Amino acid sequence: CASGELGSSYEQY. The full-length CDR3 reads as CASGELGSSYEQYF.

This clone was detected only once. Gene names are the mouse ones. The read is 1 residue too short to cover the CDR3 end, so that end is filled in from the germline J gene. This rearrangement joins TRBV12-1 to TRBJ1-2, with 10 bases matching TRBD1. This CDR3 is built from 14 residues. Trimming at V came to 2 bases and at J to 4 bases, leaving 3 bases not matched to a gene. The germline gives CDR1 SGHSN, CDR2 HYEKVE. The CDR3 loop is CASSRTGGGSDYTF. The CDR3 bases that were read are TGTGCCAGCTCTCGGACAGGGGGTGGCTCCGACTACACC.

Comments on this clone: Genes here carry mouse names. The missing CDR3 end, 1 residue past where the read stops, is filled in from the germline J gene. V gene TRBV3 combines with J gene TRBJ2-7, with TRBD2 identical over 8 bases. The CDR3 extends over 13 amino acids. The V gene end was trimmed by 1 base and the J gene end by 7 bases; junction bases not matched to a gene: 3. Germline CDR1 reads SNHLY; CDR2 reads FYNGKV (reference sequence). CDR3: CASSLGWGVEQYF. Partial CDR3 DNA: TGTGCCAGCAGCTTAGGCTGGGGGGTCGAACAGTAC.

Regarding this clone: Gene names are mouse gene names. The CDR3 is cut off 1 residue early in the read; its end comes from the germline J gene. V is TRBV15 and J is TRBJ2-3; D may be TRBD1 (5 bases). Deletions cut 1 base from V and 1 base from J, with 9 bases between. This CDR3 comprises 15 residues. CDR1 is SGHND and CDR2 is FRSKSL in the germline V gene. CDR3 DNA (partial): TGTGCCAGCAGTTTAGAGGGGTGGGGTGCAGAAACGCTGTAT. It translates to CASSLEGWGAETLY. The whole CDR3 reads CASSLEGWGAETLYF.

As concerns this clone: Gene names and germline match the mouse. The read terminates 1 residue before the CDR3 end, so the remaining end is supplied by the germline J gene. V gene TRBV26 combines with J gene TRBJ1-5; no clear D gene. The germline V and J ends were trimmed by 0 bases and 6 bases, with 12 bases remaining between them. Germline CDR1 KGHPV, CDR2 FQNQEV (reference sequence). The length of the CDR3 is 15 residues. CDR3 protein: CASSLSRGRGQAPLF. The CDR3 DNA, read in part, is TGTGCCAGCAGTCTGTCGAGAGGGAGAGGCCAGGCTCCGCTT.

Notes on this clone: Here the gene names and germline are mouse. The read halts 1 residue ahead of the CDR3 end, with the missing end drawn from the germline J gene. This sample also contains other DNA sequences that code for the same CDR3. The rearrangement uses TRBV29 and TRBJ1-1; the match to TRBD1 covers 8 bases. Germline-derived CDR1 and CDR2 are MSHET and SYDVDS. The V gene end was trimmed by 3 bases and the J gene end by 1 base; junction bases not matched to a gene: 4. This CDR3 has 15 residues. The CDR3 spells CASSFTGTGNTEVFF. CDR3 bases read: TGTGCTAGCAGTTTCACCGGGACAGGGAACACAGAAGTCTTC. The full variable domain, with the rest looked up from reference TRBV29 and TRBJ1-1, is DMKVTQMPRYLIKRMGENVLLECGQDMSHETMYWYRQDPGLGLQLIYISYDVDSNSEGDIPKGYRVSRKKREHFSLILDSAKTNQTSVYFCASSFTGTGNTEVFFGKGTRLTVV.

Concerning this clone: Genes here carry mouse names. The read halts 1 residue ahead of the CDR3 end, with the missing end drawn from the germline J gene. The same CDR3 is also encoded by other DNA sequences in this sample. V and J are TRBV3 and TRBJ1-1, with D uncertain. Germline-derived CDR1 and CDR2 are SNHLY and FYNGKV (reference sequence). The CDR3 sequence is 13 residues long. V was shortened by 1 base and J by 0 bases, with 3 bases between the two germline ends. The covered CDR3 bases are TGTGCCAGCAGCTTAGGGCAGAACACAGAAGTCTTC. Amino acid sequence: CASSLGQNTEVF. In full, the CDR3 reads CASSLGQNTEVFF.